This T cell receptor (beta chain) was identified during a study of regulatory T cells in long-lasting Graves disease. Germline values: CDR1 SNHLY, CDR2 FYNNEI. There are 13 residues in the CDR3. V shed 6 bases and J shed 7 bases, with 12 bases lying between them. HTBI primers from iRepertoire and Arm-PCR of CDR3 regions yielded the TCR beta libraries. MiXCR, run by TCRdb on the multiplex PCR reads, gives a single entry per CDR3 protein. The sample contains under 250,000 distinct CDR3 sequences, around 19% of which appear only once. Documented time point: newly diagnosed GD, antithyroid drugs for less than 3 months. From RNA extracted from PBMCs, the TCR library was made. This clonotype was observed many times. These same data were also listed under a study on T cells in Graves' hyperthyroidism and ophthalmopathy.

The receptor was derived from a woman in her thirties with Graves disease. Here the sequenced sample was peripheral blood mononuclear cells (PBMCs), taken at new diagnosis, from a patient treated with antithyroid drugs. The V call is TRBV2, the J call TRBJ2-2, with D unclear. CDR3 residues: CASRLRLFGELFF. CDR3 coding DNA: TGTGCCAGCAGACTTAGACTGTTCGGGGAGCTGTTTTTT.